There are many counts of the clone carrying this T cell receptor beta chain. The antigen is not known. CDR1 and CDR2 (germline): MGHRA, YSYEKL. This CDR3 comprises 16 residues. Trimming cost V 3 bases and J 4 bases, with 18 bases left between them. TCRdb used MiXCR to reprocess the RACE reads, holding one entry per CDR3 protein. The table shows approximately 350,000 distinct CDR3 sequences, with 5.5% to 8% occurring only once. This sample's time point: patch test 1, 2 weeks after DPC sensitization. Regarding treatment: therapeutic diphenylcyclopropenone sensitization with weekly scalp DPC. The data derive from a study of human T cells and chemical hapten exposure. Findings of the study overall: Expanded TCR sets contained significantly more large CDR3 similarity clusters than controls.

The receptor comes from a woman aged 18-30 years with alopecia areata. Some clones in this sample may be carry-over from other donors' samples. The chain employs TRBV4-1 and TRBJ2-5; maybe TRBD2 (5 bases). This material consisted of whole blood, taken in connection with sensitization to the hapten diphenylcyclopropenone (DPC). CDR3 in DNA: TGCGCCAGCAGCCAGGTCGGGTCTTCTGGGAGAGAGACCCAGTACTTC. It yields the protein CASSQVGSSGRETQYF.